The next 15 T cell receptor beta chains were all read from a single sample in a study of OX40 agonist ivuxolimab in advanced cancers. TCRdb's copy holds only in-frame clones and misses some; the assay was immunoSEQ multiplex PCR. This sample has about 47,000 clones, with roughly 80% found just once. The sequenced sample was CD4+ or CD8+ T cells sorted from blood, obtained in a trial of the OX40 agonist ivuxolimab. The origin of the receptors is an adult with an advanced solid tumor such as melanoma, head and neck, liver or kidney cancer.

This chain links TRBV4-2 with TRBJ2-1; D may be TRBD1 or TRBD2 (5 bases each). V was pared by 7 bases and J by 9 bases, with 16 bases between. The CDR3 has 13 amino acids. Per the germline V gene, CDR1 is LGHNA and CDR2 is YNFKEQ. As DNA, the CDR3 is TGTGCCAGCAATCGGGACGCTAACAGTGAGCAGTTCTTC. Translated: CASNRDANSEQFF.

The CDR3 DNA reads as TGTGCCAGCAGCCTAGACAGGGGCTACGAGCAGTACTTC. It encodes CASSLDRGYEQYF. The genes are TRBV14 and TRBJ2-7; 8 bases line up with TRBD1. The V gene's germline CDR1 is SGHDN and CDR2 FVKESK. V trimming: 4 bases; J trimming: 3 bases; junction bases outside the gene matches: 2. The CDR3 consists of 13 residues. The full variable domain, rest sourced from reference TRBV14 and TRBJ2-7, is EAGVTQFPSHSVIEKGQTVTLRCDPISGHDNLYWYRRVMGKEIKFLLHFVKESKQDESGMPNNRFLAERTGGTYSTLKVQPAELEDSGVYFCASSLDRGYEQYFGPGTRLTVT.

J is TRBJ2-2 and V is TRBV5-4, with D tentatively TRBD2 (5 bases). This CDR3 region has 15 residues. V lost 4 bases, J lost 6 bases, and 16 bases lay in between. Germline V gene data show CDR1 as SGHNT and CDR2 as YYREEE (reference sequence). The CDR3 sequence is CASSRLVVEAGELFF. CDR3 in DNA: TGTGCCAGCAGCCGTCTTGTGGTGGAGGCCGGGGAGCTGTTTTTT.

This chain connects TRBV6-6 to TRBJ1-2; the D gene is possibly TRBD1 (5 bases). The CDR3 has 14 residues. Trimming pared 7 bases from V and 4 bases from J, leaving 16 bases between. Germline V gene sequence: CDR1 MNHNY, CDR2 SVGAGI (reference sequence). In DNA, the CDR3 is TGTGCCAGCACTACTTCCGGTGGGGGCTATGGCTACACCTTC. This sequence encodes CASTTSGGGYGYTF.

V and J are TRBV28 and TRBJ1-2; D may be TRBD1 (6 bases). The CDR3 loop spans 15 amino acids. Trimming stripped 3 bases from V and 7 bases from J, with 18 bases between. CDR1 is MDHEN, CDR2 SYDVKM, per germline. CDR3 DNA sequence: TGTGCCAGCAGTTTCGCCAAACAGGGCGCGCGTGGCTACACCTTC. Its translation: CASSFAKQGARGYTF.

The chain joins TRBV28 to TRBJ2-3; tentatively, D is TRBD1 (6 bases). Trimming removed 5 bases from V and 6 bases from J, with 21 bases in between. This CDR3 has 16 residues. CDR1 is MDHEN and CDR2 is SYDVKM in the germline V gene. The CDR3 region has the DNA TGTGCCAGCAGTAAGAGGGACACCGGCCCCGGGGATACGCAGTATTTT. Translated, it gives CASSKRDTGPGDTQYF.

This rearrangement joins TRBV18 to TRBJ2-3, with unresolved D. V was cut by 0 bases and J by 6 bases, with 7 bases left in between. The CDR3 runs to 13 residues. CDR1 and CDR2 from the germline V gene are KGHSH and LQKENI. The CDR3 protein is CASSPPNGDTQYF. The CDR3 nucleotides are TGTGCCAGCTCACCACCGAACGGCGATACGCAGTATTTT.

This chain links TRBV5-1 with TRBJ2-6; tentative D call: TRBD1 (5 bases). The CDR3 has 15 residues. Trimming took 4 bases from V and 0 from J, leaving 8 bases between them. Per germline, CDR1 SGHRS and CDR2 YFSETQ. CDR3: CASSRDSSGANVLTF. The CDR3 nucleotides read TGCGCCAGCAGCCGCGACAGCTCTGGGGCCAACGTCCTGACTTTC.

This rearrangement joins TRBV9 to TRBJ1-1; D is unclear. Trimming stripped 5 bases from V and 1 base from J, with 9 bases between. CDR1 and CDR2 (germline): SGDLS, YYNGEE. The CDR3 consists of 13 residues. The CDR3 DNA is TGTGCCAGCAGTGTGATAGCGAACACTGAAGCTTTCTTT. Encoded protein: CASSVIANTEAFF.

This clone was observed once. The chain carries TRBV6-5 and TRBJ2-4; TRBD1 matches 8 bases. V lost 5 bases, J lost 3 bases, and 6 bases stayed unmatched. CDR3 length: 15 residues. Germline V gene data show CDR1 as MNHEY and CDR2 as SVGAGI. CDR3 sequence: CASSRTGWSKNIQYF. CDR3 bases: TGTGCCAGCAGTCGGACAGGGTGGAGCAAAAACATTCAGTACTTC.

The V and J genes are TRBV28 and TRBJ1-2; 8 nucleotides line up with TRBD1. Germline V gene sequence: CDR1 MDHEN, CDR2 SYDVKM. Trimming removed 6 bases from V and 5 bases from J; junction bases left unmatched: 8. The CDR3 contains 14 residues. CDR3 nucleotides: TGTGCCAGCAGCCCGGTGCAGGGGGCTTATGGCTACACCTTC. As protein: CASSPVQGAYGYTF.

This clone was counted only a few times. The chain joins TRBV20-1 to TRBJ2-7; D uncertain. Trimming removed 3 bases at V and 3 bases at J, with 6 bases between. The CDR3 runs 11 residues. The V gene's germline CDR1 is DFQATT and CDR2 SNEGSKA (reference sequence). The DNA of the CDR3 is TGCAGTGCTAGTCGTGACTACGAGCAGTACTTC. Its translation: CSASRDYEQYF.

The V gene is TRBV7-2, the J gene TRBJ2-1, with 7 bases lining up with TRBD2. CDR3 size: 14 residues. Germline trimming cut 6 bases from V and 5 bases from J; bases unmatched to any gene: 7. The germline gives CDR1 SGHTA, CDR2 FQGNSA. CDR3 in DNA: TGTGCCAGCAGACCATCTAGCGGAAACAATGAGCAGTTCTTC. Residues: CASRPSSGNNEQFF. Combining the CDR3 with reference TRBV7-2 and TRBJ2-1 gives the whole variable domain GAGVSQSPSNKVTEKGKDVELRCDPISGHTALYWYRQSLGQGLEFLIYFQGNSAPDKSGLPSDRFSAERTGGSVSTLTIQRTQQEDSAVYLCASRPSSGNNEQFFGPGTRLTVL.

The chain couples TRBV4-1 to TRBJ2-7, with D tentatively TRBD1 (6 bases). The CDR3 totals 18 residues. Germline V gene sequence: CDR1 MGHRA, CDR2 YSYEKL. V was shortened by 1 base and J by 1 base, with 20 bases between the two germline ends. The DNA for the CDR3 is TGCGCCAGCAGCCAAGGCCCCAAAGGCGGACAGAGATCCTACGAGCAGTACTTC. Its translation: CASSQGPKGGQRSYEQYF.

The chain is built from TRBV5-1 and TRBJ1-4; possibly TRBD1 for D (6 bases). The ends were cut back, 1 base at V and 7 bases at J, with 11 bases in the middle. CDR1 is SGHRS and CDR2 is YFSETQ in the germline V gene. The CDR3 consists of 14 residues. CDR3 loop: CASSLSGGGEKLFF. CDR3 sequence (DNA): TGCGCCAGCAGCTTGTCAGGAGGGGGTGAAAAACTGTTTTTT.